This is a list of T cell receptor beta chains from one sample in a study of CD8+CD57+ T cells in acquired aplastic anemia. One entry per CDR3 protein results from TCRdb running MiXCR on the reads. The repertoire includes about half a million distinct CDR3 sequences, approximately 32% of them detected once, and less than 0.85% sits in the top ten. Sequenced: sorted CD4+, CD8+, or CD8+CD57+ T cells (not recorded which) from PBMCs. Source of these receptors: a human donor with aplastic anemia. The CDR3 runs from the conserved cysteine through the conserved F or W. D genes are given only for firm matches. Clone size, where shown, is once, few, many, or a class for clones that have expanded.

len: 13; d_gene: NA; abundance: many; j_gene: TRBJ1-1; v_gene: TRBV29-1; CDR3nt: TGCAGCGTTGACGTCTCGGGGGGCACTGAAGCTTTCTTT; CDR3aa: CSVDVSGGTEAFF
len: 14; d_gene: NA; abundance: NA; j_gene: TRBJ1-1; v_gene: TRBV5-1; CDR3nt: TGCGCCAGCAGCTTGAGGGCCCCGGTCACTGAAGCTTTCTTT; CDR3aa: CASSLRAPVTEAFF
len: 16; d_gene: NA; abundance: few; j_gene: TRBJ1-6; v_gene: TRBV15; CDR3nt: TGTGCCACCAGCAGAGGCACAGGGCTGAATAATTCACCCCTCCACTTT; CDR3aa: CATSRGTGLNNSPLHF
len: 14; d_gene: TRBD1; abundance: NA; j_gene: TRBJ1-6; v_gene: TRBV7-2; CDR3nt: TGTGCCAGCAGCCTCGACAGGGGGCATTCACCCTCCCACTTT; CDR3aa: CASSLDRGHSPSHF
len: 15; d_gene: TRBD1; abundance: few; j_gene: TRBJ2-7; v_gene: TRBV7-2; CDR3nt: TGTGCCAGCAGCTTCCCGGGACAGGGAGGATACGAGCAGTACTTC; CDR3aa: CASSFPGQGGYEQYF
len: 14; d_gene: NA; abundance: many; j_gene: TRBJ2-6; v_gene: TRBV7-8; CDR3nt: TGTGCCAGCAGTTCCATGGGTGGGGCCAACGTCCTGACTTTC; CDR3aa: CASSSMGGANVLTF
len: 12; d_gene: NA; abundance: NA; j_gene: TRBJ1-5; v_gene: TRBV2; CDR3nt: TGTGCCAGCAGTGTCGGGGGAAGGCCCCAGCATTTT; CDR3aa: CASSVGGRPQHF
len: 15; d_gene: NA; abundance: many; j_gene: TRBJ1-2; v_gene: TRBV4-2; CDR3nt: TGTGCCAGCAGCCCGCCCATAACACCTAACTATGGCTACACCTTC; CDR3aa: CASSPPITPNYGYTF
len: 15; d_gene: TRBD1; abundance: many; j_gene: TRBJ2-7; v_gene: TRBV14; CDR3nt: TGTGCCAGCAGCCGACTCACAGGGGTCTCCTACGAGCAGTACTTC; CDR3aa: CASSRLTGVSYEQYF
len: 17; d_gene: NA; abundance: few; j_gene: TRBJ1-1; v_gene: TRBV25-1; CDR3nt: TGTGCCAGCCCCCCCGCCGGGACGCCTTTCTTAAACACTGAAGCTTTCTTT; CDR3aa: CASPPAGTPFLNTEAFF
len: 18; d_gene: NA; abundance: NA; j_gene: TRBJ1-3; v_gene: TRBV11-2; CDR3nt: TGTGCCAGCAGCTTAGTGATGGGACACGGACTCTCTGGAAACACCATATATTTT; CDR3aa: CASSLVMGHGLSGNTIYF
len: 11; d_gene: NA; abundance: NA; j_gene: TRBJ1-2; v_gene: TRBV10-3; CDR3nt: TGTGCCTGCGGTACAGTATATGGCTACACCTTC; CDR3aa: CACGTVYGYTF
len: 15; d_gene: TRBD1; abundance: many; j_gene: TRBJ1-2; v_gene: TRBV19; CDR3nt: TGTGCCAGTAGTATAGATCACGGGACAGGGGATGGCTACACCTTC; CDR3aa: CASSIDHGTGDGYTF
len: 14; d_gene: NA; abundance: NA; j_gene: TRBJ2-5; v_gene: TRBV15; CDR3nt: TGTGCCACCAGCAGAGACAGCGCCGGTCAGCCCCAGTACTTC; CDR3aa: CATSRDSAGQPQYF